Included here is one TCR beta chain sequence, with context. The antigen remains unidentified. This entry comes from a study of T cell responses to AZD1222 COVID-19 vaccine. Study-wide results and caveats: Donor demographics were predominantly white British with a female majority; clonal diversity may be underestimated.

The CDR3 spans 11 residues. V was pared by 6 bases and J by 7 bases, with 6 bases between. Some clones are missing from TCRdb's copy, which holds only in-frame ones; the method was immunoSEQ multiplex PCR. Of about 39,000 clones in the sample, roughly 88% were seen once. This TCR was sampled from an adult who received the MenACWY meningococcal vaccine as a control. The sample here was peripheral blood, taken 28 days after the second dose of the MenACWY control vaccine. V gene TRBV12-3 or TRBV12-4 combines with J gene TRBJ2-2; D remains ambiguous. The CDR3 region has the DNA TGTGCCAGCAGCCAAGGCGGGGAGCTGTTTTTT. Its translation is CASSQGGELFF.